The next 14 T cell receptor beta chains were all read from a single sample in a study of CD8 T cells in ankylosing spondylitis. Overall study findings and caveats: Ankylosing spondylitis blood appeared to be characterized by a TCR beta motif of under 10 highly homologous variants.

TCRdb re-analysed the 5' RACE reads in MiXCR, keeping a single row per CDR3 protein. This table holds fewer than 650,000 distinct CDR3 sequences, about 13% found once. No antigens are known for them. The sample comprised blood, either unsorted or a sorted T cell fraction (not recorded which). Receptors were obtained from a male donor with ankylosing spondylitis.

This clonotype has a count of ten or more. CDR3 nucleotide sequence: TGCGCCAGCAGCCTCCAGGTGACGGGACCAGGAGGCTACACCTTC. Its protein product is CASSLQVTGPGGYTF. V gene TRBV4-1 combines with J gene TRBJ1-2; a weak D match, TRBD1 (5 bases). The CDR3 contains 15 residues. V was cut by 4 bases and J by 8 bases, with 20 bases left in between. Germline lookup yields CDR1 MGHRA and CDR2 YSYEKL.

The chain links TRBV7-2 to TRBJ2-4, with a weak D call TRBD1 (6 bases). The germline V gene encodes CDR1 SGHTA and CDR2 FQGNSA. This CDR3 is 15 amino acids long. The germline V and J ends were trimmed by 6 bases and 6 bases, with 18 bases remaining between them. CDR3 nucleotides: TGTGCCAGCAGTCAAAACAGGGATAGCCGAAACATTCAGTACTTC. Its translation: CASSQNRDSRNIQYF.

The chain has TRBV10-2 and TRBJ1-1, with TRBD1 matching 8 bases. Germline V gene sequence: CDR1 WSHSY, CDR2 SAAADI. V dropped 3 bases and J dropped 1; count of bases not matched to a gene: 10. The CDR3 is 17 residues long. The CDR3 here is CASSDADREGANTEAFF. DNA of the CDR3: TGCGCCAGCAGTGATGCGGACAGGGAGGGGGCGAACACTGAAGCTTTCTTT.

The V gene is TRBV11-3, the J gene TRBJ1-1; D is unresolved. V shed 0 bases and J shed 4 bases, with 9 bases lying between them. The germline gives CDR1 SGHNT, CDR2 YENEEA. CDR3 length: 14 residues. CDR3 residues: CASSLDPARTEAFF. DNA of the CDR3: TGTGCCAGCAGCTTAGACCCCGCGCGCACTGAAGCTTTCTTT.

A few counts support this clonotype. This chain joins TRBV21-1 and TRBJ2-3. TRBV21-1 is a known pseudogene. CDR3 length: 13 amino acids. This CDR3 is CASSTTSPDTQYF. Written as DNA, the CDR3 is TGTGCCAGCAGCACGACTAGTCCAGATACGCAGTATTTT.

There are a few counts of this clonotype. The genes are TRBV28 and TRBJ2-5; possibly TRBD2 for D (5 bases). Trimming removed 5 bases from V and 4 bases from J, with 14 bases in between. Germline V gives CDR1 MDHEN, CDR2 SYDVKM. The CDR3 length is 14 residues. The CDR3 nucleotides are TGTGCCAGCAGTCCACCAGGAGGCCTAGAGACCCAGTACTTC. The encoded protein is CASSPPGGLETQYF.

In this sample, this clonotype turned up many times. V is TRBV20-1 and J is TRBJ2-1; D is perhaps TRBD2 (6 bases). Trimming took 8 bases from V and 6 from J, leaving 20 bases between them. Germline loops: CDR1 DFQATT, CDR2 SNEGSKA (reference sequence). The CDR3 sequence is 14 residues long. CDR3 nucleotide sequence: TGCAGTCCCTCGGTAGCGGAAAAGGGCAATGAGCAGTTCTTC. Translated: CSPSVAEKGNEQFF.

The genes are TRBV19 and TRBJ2-7; TRBD2 aligns across 13 bases. V shed 4 bases and J 5 bases; nucleotides not matched to a gene: 8. Looked up from germline, CDR1 is LNHDA and CDR2 is SQIVND (reference sequence). The CDR3 sequence is 16 residues long. The CDR3 reads CASSTGTSGTVNEQYF. CDR3 nucleotide sequence: TGTGCCAGTAGTACTGGGACTAGCGGGACCGTCAACGAGCAGTACTTC. Together with reference TRBV19 and TRBJ2-7, the CDR3 gives the full variable domain: DGGITQSPKYLFRKEGQNVTLSCEQNLNHDAMYWYRQDPGQGLRLIYYSQIVNDFQKGDIAEGYSVSREKKESFPLTVTSAQKNPTAFYLCASSTGTSGTVNEQYFGPGTRLTVT.

Only a few counts were recorded for this clonotype. The chain employs TRBV10-3 and TRBJ2-1; D is possibly TRBD2 (5 bases). The CDR3 sequence is 12 residues long. CDR1 and CDR2 (germline): ENHRY, SYGVKD. Trimming cost V 5 bases and J 8 bases, with 10 bases left between them. CDR3 sequence reads: CAISRLAHEQFF. The CDR3 nucleotides are TGTGCCATCAGTAGGCTAGCCCATGAGCAGTTCTTC.

This clonotype appeared a few times. The J gene is TRBJ2-5, the V gene TRBV3-1; D remains ambiguous. V gave up 2 bases and J gave up 1 base, with 8 bases separating them. The CDR3 spans 14 residues. Germline V gives CDR1 LGHDT, CDR2 YNNKEL (reference sequence). The CDR3 here is CASSQYLSQETQYF. CDR3 bases: TGTGCCAGCAGCCAATACCTCAGCCAAGAGACCCAGTACTTC.

Ten or more counts support this clonotype. The chain has TRBV29-1 and TRBJ1-3; D gene unclear. V was trimmed by 1 base and J by 0 bases, leaving 13 bases between them. CDR3 size: 16 residues. Germline assignment: CDR1 SQVTM and CDR2 ANQGSEA. The CDR3 loop is CSVEVWTPSSGNTIYF. CDR3 sequence (DNA): TGCAGCGTTGAAGTGTGGACCCCGAGCTCTGGAAACACCATATATTTT.

The chain recombines TRBV25-1 with TRBJ2-5; possible D gene TRBD1, 6 bases. Germline loops: CDR1 MGHDK, CDR2 SYGVNS. V was trimmed by 3 bases and J by 5 bases, leaving 13 bases between them. The CDR3 totals 14 residues. CDR3: CASSDNRDGETQYF. CDR3 coding DNA: TGTGCCAGCAGTGACAACAGGGACGGGGAGACCCAGTACTTC.

V and J are TRBV6-1 and TRBJ1-2; D uncertain. This CDR3 contains 13 residues. V was pared by 3 bases and J by 6 bases, with 11 bases between. Germline CDR1 is MNHNS and CDR2 is SASEGT. The CDR3 nucleotides are TGTGCCAGCAGTGATTGGGGAGAGGATGGCTACACCTTC. Translated: CASSDWGEDGYTF.

This rearrangement joins TRBV20-1 to TRBJ1-4, with 9 nucleotides matching TRBD1. The CDR3 loop spans 13 amino acids. Unmatched junction bases numbered 5, after V lost 5 bases and J lost 7 bases. Germline V gene data show CDR1 as DFQATT and CDR2 as SNEGSKA (reference sequence). The CDR3 coding sequence is TGCAGTGCTTGGGGACAGGGACCTGAAAAACTGTTTTTT. Residues: CSAWGQGPEKLFF.